This T cell receptor beta chain was documented in a study of cytomegalovirus exposure and HLA in healthy donors. Primers included in the PCR were 60 Vbeta and 13 Jbeta primers. TCRdb's copy holds only in-frame clones and misses some; the assay was immunoSEQ multiplex PCR. The sample includes 60,000 or so clones, 70% to 85% of them seen just once. Germline V gene sequence: CDR1 PRHDT, CDR2 FYEKMQ (reference sequence). This CDR3 contains 15 residues. J is TRBJ2-5 and V is TRBV13, with D tentatively TRBD1 (6 bases). The DNA end is a closer match to TRBJ2-7, so the J assignment may be wrong. The material sequenced was PBMCs. The receptor comes from a middle-aged woman in good health and CMV-seropositive. The CDR3 region has the DNA TGTGCCAGCAGCCGCCAGGACAGAATAATCTACGAGCAGTACTTC. It codes for CASSRQDRIIYEQYF.